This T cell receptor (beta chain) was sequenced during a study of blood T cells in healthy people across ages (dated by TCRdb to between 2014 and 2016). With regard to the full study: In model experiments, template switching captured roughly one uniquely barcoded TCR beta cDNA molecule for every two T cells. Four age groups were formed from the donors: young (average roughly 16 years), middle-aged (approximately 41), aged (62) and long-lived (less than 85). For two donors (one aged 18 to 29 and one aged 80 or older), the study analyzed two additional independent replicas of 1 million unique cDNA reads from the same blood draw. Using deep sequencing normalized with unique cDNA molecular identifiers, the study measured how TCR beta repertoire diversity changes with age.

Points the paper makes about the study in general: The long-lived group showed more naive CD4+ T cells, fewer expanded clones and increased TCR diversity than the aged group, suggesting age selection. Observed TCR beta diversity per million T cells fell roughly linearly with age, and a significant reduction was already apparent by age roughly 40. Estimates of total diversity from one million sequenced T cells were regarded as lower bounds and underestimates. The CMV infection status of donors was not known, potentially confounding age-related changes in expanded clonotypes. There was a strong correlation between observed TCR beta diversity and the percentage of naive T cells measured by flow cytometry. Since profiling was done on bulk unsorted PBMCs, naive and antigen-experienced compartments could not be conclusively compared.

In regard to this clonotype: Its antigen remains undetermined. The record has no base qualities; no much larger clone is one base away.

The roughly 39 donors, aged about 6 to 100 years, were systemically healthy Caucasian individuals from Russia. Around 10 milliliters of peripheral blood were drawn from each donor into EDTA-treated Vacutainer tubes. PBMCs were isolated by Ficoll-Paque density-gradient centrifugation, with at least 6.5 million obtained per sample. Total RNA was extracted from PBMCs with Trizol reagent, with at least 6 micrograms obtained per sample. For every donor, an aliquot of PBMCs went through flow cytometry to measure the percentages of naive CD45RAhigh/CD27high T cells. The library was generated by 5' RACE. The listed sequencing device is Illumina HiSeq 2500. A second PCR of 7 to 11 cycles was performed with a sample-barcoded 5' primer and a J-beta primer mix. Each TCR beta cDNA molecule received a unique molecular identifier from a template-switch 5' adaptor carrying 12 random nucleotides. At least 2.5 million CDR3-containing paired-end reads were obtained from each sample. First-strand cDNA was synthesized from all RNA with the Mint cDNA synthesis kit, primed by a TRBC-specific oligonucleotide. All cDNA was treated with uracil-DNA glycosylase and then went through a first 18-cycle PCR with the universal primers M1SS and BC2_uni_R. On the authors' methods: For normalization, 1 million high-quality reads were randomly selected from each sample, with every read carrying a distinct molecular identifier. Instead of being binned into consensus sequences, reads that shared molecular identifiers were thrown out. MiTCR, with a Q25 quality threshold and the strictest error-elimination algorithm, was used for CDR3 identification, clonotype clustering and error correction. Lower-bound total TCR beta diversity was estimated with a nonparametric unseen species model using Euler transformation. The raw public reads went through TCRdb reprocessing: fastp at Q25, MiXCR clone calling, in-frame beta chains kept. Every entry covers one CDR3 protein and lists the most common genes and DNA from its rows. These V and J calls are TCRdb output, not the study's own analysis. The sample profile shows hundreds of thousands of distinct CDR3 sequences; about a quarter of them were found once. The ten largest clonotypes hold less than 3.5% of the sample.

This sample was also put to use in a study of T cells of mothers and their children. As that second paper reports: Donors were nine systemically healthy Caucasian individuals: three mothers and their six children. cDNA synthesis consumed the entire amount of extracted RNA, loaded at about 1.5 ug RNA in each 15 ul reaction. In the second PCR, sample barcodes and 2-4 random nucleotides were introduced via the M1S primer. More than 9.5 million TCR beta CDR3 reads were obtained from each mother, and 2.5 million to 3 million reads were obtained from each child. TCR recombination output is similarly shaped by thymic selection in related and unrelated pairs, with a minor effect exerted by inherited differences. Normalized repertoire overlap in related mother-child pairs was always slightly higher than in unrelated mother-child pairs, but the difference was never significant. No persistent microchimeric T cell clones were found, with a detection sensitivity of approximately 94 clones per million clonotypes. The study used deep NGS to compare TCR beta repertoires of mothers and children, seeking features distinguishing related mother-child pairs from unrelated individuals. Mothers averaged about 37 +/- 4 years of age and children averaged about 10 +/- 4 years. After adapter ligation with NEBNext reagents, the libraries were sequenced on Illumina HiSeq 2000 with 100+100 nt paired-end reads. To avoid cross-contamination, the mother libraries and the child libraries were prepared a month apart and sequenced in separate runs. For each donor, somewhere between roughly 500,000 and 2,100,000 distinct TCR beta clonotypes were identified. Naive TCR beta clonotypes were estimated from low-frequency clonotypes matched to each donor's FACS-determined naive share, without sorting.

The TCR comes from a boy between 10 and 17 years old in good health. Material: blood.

The CDR3 protein sequence reads: CASSQRTVLNEKLFF. The nucleotide sequence reads as follows: TGCGCCAGCAGCCAGCGGACAGTTTTGAATGAAAAACTGTTTTTT. The chain is encoded by TRBV4-1 joined to TRBJ1-4; 6 matching bases give a weak D call of TRBD1. From the cysteine up to the phenylalanine, the CDR3 has a length of 15 residues. The sequence is cut down to CDR3 DNA, 45 bases in frame from base 1. According to the germline V gene, CDR1 reads MGHRA and CDR2 reads YSYEKL. The junction carries 13 bases between V and J, which are trimmed by 3 bases and 5 bases respectively.